These 24 T cell receptor beta chains were all obtained from the same sample, sequenced in a study of T cell responses to AZD1222 COVID-19 vaccine. This table comes from immunoSEQ multiplex PCR, and its TCRdb copy is limited to in-frame clones, with some not included. There are roughly 120,000 clones in the sample; approximately 83% occur only once, and 9.4% lies in the top ten. The sample here was peripheral blood, taken on day 0 of AZD1222 vaccination. The receptors come from an adult in good health.

The chain couples TRBV3-1 (or the pseudogene TRBV3-2) to TRBJ2-3; D not certain. Germline lookup yields CDR1 LGHDT and CDR2 YNNKEL (reference sequence). Trimming removed 3 bases from V and 6 bases from J, with 4 bases in between. This CDR3 is 11 amino acids long. The CDR3 DNA sequence: TGTGCCAGCAGCCACACTGATACGCAGTATTTT. It is translated as CASSHTDTQYF.

The V gene is TRBV6-5, the J gene TRBJ2-2, with 10 bases aligning to TRBD1. The CDR3 covers 15 residues. Trimming at V came to 6 bases and at J to 5 bases, leaving 6 bases not matched to a gene. CDR1 and CDR2 from the germline V gene are MNHEY and SVGAGI. Written as DNA, the CDR3 is TGTGCCAGCAGACTAGGGACAGGGGAGACCGGGGAGCTGTTTTTT. Translating it yields CASRLGTGETGELFF.

The chain carries TRBV6-5 and TRBJ1-4; D perhaps matches TRBD1 (6 bases). CDR3 length: 14 amino acids. Germline V CDR1 and CDR2: MNHEY, SVGAGI. The V end was cut by 7 bases, the J end by 6 bases, with 15 bases between. The CDR3 region has the DNA TGTGCCAGCACCTGGGGCAGGGGTGATGAAAAACTGTTTTTT. Translation: CASTWGRGDEKLFF.

J is TRBJ1-4 and V is TRBV5-4; D unresolved. Germline-derived CDR1 and CDR2 are SGHNT and YYREEE (reference sequence). V dropped 3 bases and J dropped 0 bases, with 6 bases sitting between them. The CDR3 is 14 amino acids. The CDR3 bases are TGTGCCAGCAGCTACAGTGCAACTAATGAAAAACTGTTTTTT. It translates to CASSYSATNEKLFF.

The rearrangement joins TRBV3-1 (or the pseudogene TRBV3-2) to TRBJ2-3; possible D gene TRBD1, 6 bases. The CDR3 contains 20 residues. Germline assignment: CDR1 LGHDT and CDR2 YNNKEL (reference sequence). Trimming cost V 0 bases and J 2 bases, with 24 bases left between them. The CDR3: CASSQETLGAGRGVTDTQYF. CDR3 sequence (DNA): TGTGCCAGCAGCCAAGAGACCTTGGGAGCTGGCAGGGGAGTCACAGATACGCAGTATTTT.

CDR3 in DNA: TGTGCCAGCAGTCCATCCCTTGACAGGGAGCATGGCTACACCTTC. Translation: CASSPSLDREHGYTF. The V call is TRBV6-5, the J call TRBJ1-2, with 7 bases identical to TRBD1. The CDR3 is 15 residues long. CDR1 MNHEY and CDR2 SVGAGI come from the germline V gene. J lost 6 bases, V lost 5 bases, and 12 bases had no gene match.

This clone appeared once. This chain connects TRBV7-9 to TRBJ2-3; weak D call: TRBD1 (6 bases). Germline V lookup: CDR1 SEHNR, CDR2 FQNEAQ (reference sequence). Trimming took 1 base from V and 2 from J, leaving 16 bases between them. The CDR3 has 17 amino acids. CDR3 loop: CASSLGSGQGSTDTQYF. CDR3 DNA sequence: TGTGCCAGCAGCTTAGGTTCGGGGCAGGGGTCCACAGATACGCAGTATTTT.

The CDR3: CASSLGPPGQAYGYTF. As DNA, the CDR3 is TGTGCCAGCAGCTTAGGGCCTCCGGGACAGGCCTATGGCTACACCTTC. The chain is built from TRBV7-2 and TRBJ1-2; 8 bases align to TRBD1. The ends lost 1 base at V and 4 bases at J; junction bases unmatched: 8. Germline V gene sequence: CDR1 SGHTA, CDR2 FQGNSA. This CDR3 is built from 16 residues.

V and J are TRBV7-9 and TRBJ2-2; 7 positions match TRBD1. CDR3 length: 12 amino acids. Germline trimming cut 6 bases from V and 6 bases from J; bases unmatched to any gene: 1. From germline, CDR1 is SEHNR and CDR2 FQNEAQ (reference sequence). The CDR3 is CASRTGSGELFF. CDR3 bases: TGTGCCAGCAGGACAGGGTCCGGGGAGCTGTTTTTT.

The rearrangement joins TRBV19 to TRBJ2-2, with 9 positions matching TRBD1. Germline CDR1 is LNHDA and CDR2 is SQIVND (reference sequence). Losses at the gene ends were 6 bases for V and 5 bases for J; bases not matched to a gene: 4. The CDR3 length is 14 residues. The CDR3 is CASRTGGATGELFF. CDR3 bases: TGTGCCAGTAGAACAGGGGGCGCAACCGGGGAGCTGTTTTTT.

The DNA for the CDR3 is TGTGCCTGGACCAAGACAGGGGACTTCTCCTACGAGCAGTACTTC. Its translation is CAWTKTGDFSYEQYF. The chain uses TRBV30 and TRBJ2-7; 8 positions agree with TRBD1. The ends lost 4 bases at V and 0 bases at J; junction bases unmatched: 8. The length of the CDR3 is 15 residues. Germline CDR1 reads GTSNPN; CDR2 reads SVGIG (reference sequence). The full variable domain, rest sourced from reference TRBV30 and TRBJ2-7, is SQTIHQWPATLVQPVGSPLSLECTVEGTSNPNLYWYRQAAGRGLQLLFYSVGIGQISSEVPQNLSASRPQDRQFILSSKKLLLSDSGFYLCAWTKTGDFSYEQYFGPGTRLTVT.

This clone was observed a single time. The V call is TRBV28, the J call TRBJ1-4; unclear D gene. CDR1 and CDR2 from the germline V gene are MDHEN and SYDVKM. The CDR3 totals 14 residues. Trimming took 3 bases from V and 3 from J, leaving 8 bases between them. The DNA for the CDR3 is TGTGCCAGCAGTTTGGGCGGGGCTAATGAAAAACTGTTTTTT. Its protein is CASSLGGANEKLFF.

The CDR3 sequence: CAIRIMTGYANTGELFF. For the CDR3, the DNA is TGTGCCATCAGAATCATGACAGGATACGCGAACACCGGGGAGCTGTTTTTT. V is TRBV10-3 and J is TRBJ2-2; D might be TRBD1 (6 bases). Trimming shortened V by 6 bases and J by 0 bases, and 17 bases separated the two germline ends. Germline V lookup: CDR1 ENHRY, CDR2 SYGVKD. CDR3 length: 17 residues.

This clone appeared once. The chain employs TRBV19 and TRBJ1-1; D not resolved. Trimming shortened V by 5 bases and J by 8 bases, and 18 bases separated the two germline ends. There are 14 residues in the CDR3. The germline V gene has CDR1 LNHDA and CDR2 SQIVND (reference sequence). CDR3 amino acids: CASSALDRLNEAFF. The CDR3 DNA reads as TGTGCCAGTAGTGCCCTGGACCGGCTTAACGAAGCTTTCTTT.

The chain recombines TRBV30 with TRBJ1-2; no firm D call. The CDR3 extends over 13 amino acids. From germline, CDR1 is GTSNPN and CDR2 SVGIG (reference sequence). Trimming shortened V by 1 base and J by 4 bases, and 10 bases separated the two germline ends. CDR3 loop: CAWSEMTSYGYTF. Here the CDR3 DNA reads TGTGCCTGGAGTGAGATGACTAGCTATGGCTACACCTTC.

This clone was seen a handful of times. The V call is TRBV28, the J call TRBJ1-1; D is undetermined. Deletions cut 6 bases from V and 4 bases from J, with 12 bases between. Per the germline V gene, CDR1 is MDHEN and CDR2 is SYDVKM. The CDR3 contains 13 residues. The CDR3: CASSSGSGTEAFF. Written as DNA, the CDR3 is TGTGCCAGCAGCAGTGGATCAGGCACTGAAGCTTTCTTT.

The rearrangement links TRBV11-2 to TRBJ1-1, with a weak D call TRBD1 (5 bases). Germline V gene sequence: CDR1 SGHAT, CDR2 FQNNGV. Trimming took 2 bases from V and 0 from J, leaving 16 bases between them. The CDR3 totals 17 residues. CDR3 nucleotide sequence: TGTGCCAGCAGCTTAAAGGATGGGGGAGACATGAACACTGAAGCTTTCTTT. Amino acid sequence: CASSLKDGGDMNTEAFF.

The CDR3 nucleotides are TGTGCCAGCAGCCAAGACAGCAGCTTCAATGAGCAGTTCTTC. It specifies CASSQDSSFNEQFF. The rearrangement uses TRBV3-1 (or the pseudogene TRBV3-2) and TRBJ2-1; no clear D gene. V shed 0 bases and J shed 6 bases, with 9 bases lying between them. Per germline, CDR1 LGHDT and CDR2 YNNKEL (reference sequence). This CDR3 comprises 14 residues.

This chain connects TRBV6-5 to TRBJ2-7, with TRBD2 identical over 7 bases. The J segment lost 4 bases and the V segment lost 10 bases, leaving 4 bases of the junction unmatched. This CDR3 has 11 amino acids. Germline assignment: CDR1 MNHEY and CDR2 SVGAGI. The CDR3 is CAIRTSYEQYF. The CDR3 coding sequence is TGTGCCATCCGGACTAGTTACGAGCAGTACTTC.

V is TRBV4-2 and J is TRBJ2-3, with 12 bases aligning to TRBD2. The CDR3 has 17 amino acids. V trimming: 4 bases; J trimming: 7 bases; junction bases outside the gene matches: 12. Germline V gene sequence: CDR1 LGHNA, CDR2 YNFKEQ. The CDR3 nucleotides read TGTGCCAGCAGCCCCCTCGGGCTAGCGGGGGGGAAAAATACGCAGTATTTT. Amino acid sequence: CASSPLGLAGGKNTQYF.

This chain links TRBV6-4 with TRBJ1-4, with 9 nucleotides matching TRBD1. V gave up 5 bases and J gave up 7 bases; unmatched junction bases: 8. The germline CDR1 and CDR2 sequences are MRHNA and SNTAGT. This CDR3 comprises 15 residues. The CDR3 loop reads CASSFGTGSGEKLFF. The CDR3 DNA is TGTGCCAGCAGTTTCGGGACAGGGAGTGGTGAAAAACTGTTTTTT.

The rearrangement joins TRBV30 to TRBJ1-1; D is unresolved. CDR3 size: 15 residues. V was cut by 1 base and J by 3 bases, with 15 bases left in between. The germline V gene encodes CDR1 GTSNPN and CDR2 SVGIG (reference sequence). For the CDR3, the DNA is TGTGCCTGGAGTGAACTCGGGGAGCCTTACACTGAAGCTTTCTTT. Translated: CAWSELGEPYTEAFF. The entire variable domain, with the rest obtained from reference TRBV30 and TRBJ1-1, is as follows: SQTIHQWPATLVQPVGSPLSLECTVEGTSNPNLYWYRQAAGRGLQLLFYSVGIGQISSEVPQNLSASRPQDRQFILSSKKLLLSDSGFYLCAWSELGEPYTEAFFGQGTRLTVV.

V and J are TRBV6-5 and TRBJ2-1, with 7 bases aligning to TRBD2. V lost 7 bases to trimming and J lost 4 bases; unmatched junction nucleotides: 10. The germline gives CDR1 MNHEY, CDR2 SVGAGI. This CDR3 is 15 amino acids long. In nucleotides, the CDR3 is TGTGCCAGCACTAATCGGGATAGCGGGTACAATGAGCAGTTCTTC. This translates into CASTNRDSGYNEQFF.

The chain carries TRBV5-1 and TRBJ1-2; weak D call: TRBD1 (5 bases). Deletions cut 0 bases from V and 4 bases from J, with 13 bases between. This CDR3 is 15 amino acids long. CDR1 SGHRS and CDR2 YFSETQ come from the germline V gene. Here the CDR3 reads CASSLEVGGSYGYTF. CDR3 DNA: TGCGCCAGCAGCTTGGAAGTGGGGGGTTCCTATGGCTACACCTTC.